The following is a T cell receptor (beta chain) sequence with its context. It has no known antigen specificity. The sample holds no much larger clone one base away, and base qualities are not on file. These data are taken from a study of shared clonotypes between healthy human individuals (dated by TCRdb to 2020 to 2021). For context, the study as a whole: The cohort comprised two women and a few men aged 18 to 49 years. For each donor, CD4 naive and CD4 memory were each run on three plates, CD8 naive on two plates, and CD8 memory on one plate. To estimate repertoire size and how much clonotypes are shared between individuals, the study performed deep sequencing of blood TCR repertoires from about five healthy adults. To increase sequencing depth and limit assay-specific biases, TCR repertoire library preparation and sequencing were carried out by different laboratories using diverse techniques. Leukapheresis yielded between about 0.85 and 10 billion PBMCs per donor.

A distance of 12 bases separates the germline ends of V and J, which lose 0 bases and 3 bases respectively. The CDR3, from cysteine to phenylalanine, totals 15 residues. The kept DNA is CDR3 alone, 45 bases in frame from the first base. CDR1 ENHRY and CDR2 SYGVKD were looked up in the germline V gene. General conclusions and limits of the study: Pairwise subsampling led to the expectation that sequencing depth would affect the degree of clonotype sharing among donors. Only blood was sampled, and tissue TCR repertoires likely differ from those in blood. About 5% of naive CD4, approximately 3.7% of naive CD8, approximately 2% of memory CD4, and 0.35% to 0.5% of memory CD8 clonotypes were shared across several donors. Clonotypes shared by all four sorted-subset donors showed higher generation probabilities than non-shared clonotypes. Even with the large sequencing depth, rarefaction of the sorted-subset datasets indicated that sequencing was incomplete. Larger estimated clonotype richness was generally found for naive subsets than for memory subsets. The small number of donors limited the genetic and exposure-history diversity represented.

Using the deep immunoSEQ assay, TCR CDR3 regions were amplified from genomic DNA by multiplex PCR. For each cell subset, the extracted genomic DNA was distributed evenly across all wells of several immunoSEQ 96-well plates, and each plate served as one replicate. For sorted subsets, roughly 200 ng of genomic DNA, equivalent to tens of thousands of T cell genomes, went into each replicate PCR. Purified libraries were measured with a Qubit 3.0 fluorometer, size-checked on a Bioanalyzer 2100, and measured again with the KAPA Library Quantification kit. Every immunoSEQ 96-well plate was sequenced on a dedicated single-read 150-cycle Illumina NextSeq 550 flow cell. The original methods were these. Because only junctional sequences without quality scores were contained in the immunoSEQ output, filtering matching that applied to full-length reads could not be performed. Sequences were annotated with PyIR, a Python wrapper for IgBLAST v1.9, and V/J genes and CDR3 were assigned using IMGT germline references. Any read was removed if the V/J assignment was weak (E-value above 1e-6), the CDR3 was missing, or the read contained stop codons, out-of-frame junctions, or ambiguous translated residues. V3J clonotypes were defined as sequences sharing an identical inferred V gene, J gene, and CDR3 amino acid sequence. The percentage overlap between two repertoires was calculated by dividing the number of shared unique clonotypes by the size of the smaller repertoire. Three approaches were used to assess repertoire richness: RTK rarefaction, the Chao1 estimator, and Recon v2.1 estimates of unobserved clonotypes. Generation probabilities for all TCRbeta clonotypes obtained by the gDNA method from four donors were computed using OLGA. TCRdb's version of the immuneACCESS table is confined to in-frame rearrangements and falls short of the full clone set. An unresolved V gene accounts for under half of the shortfall where checked; the remainder is of unknown origin. The V and J calls and clone size are taken from that table; D and trimming were inferred from the DNA. This sample has roughly 1.5 million clones in its table, and 95% to 99% of those were observed once. 0.45% of the sample belongs to the ten largest clones.

Donors were healthy HIV-negative adults with no recently reported acute infections or vaccinations. All donors were Caucasian adults living in Nashville, Tennessee, USA. CD4+ T cells were enriched by magnetic negative selection; naive cells were then positively selected on CD45RA, and the negative fraction formed the memory subset. Blood was collected by leukapheresis, and PBMCs were isolated by Ficoll-Histopaque density gradient centrifugation and then cryopreserved in liquid nitrogen vapor phase. Purity and quantity of every magnetically sorted T cell population were checked by analytical flow cytometry. Genomic DNA was isolated from each sorted fraction and quantified by UV absorbance on a Nanodrop 2000c.

The TCR sequence derives from a man in his thirties or forties in good health. The chain joins TRBV10-3 to TRBJ2-7, with the D segment possibly TRBD1 or TRBD2, each aligning over 6 bases. The sequenced sample consisted of naive CD4+ T cells sorted from blood. This specimen's cell subset or site label, interpreted: CD45RA+ positively selected. The CDR3 amino acid sequence is: CAISESRRGDYEQYF. The nucleotide sequence reads as follows: TGTGCCATCAGTGAGTCGAGGAGGGGGGACTACGAGCAGTACTTC.